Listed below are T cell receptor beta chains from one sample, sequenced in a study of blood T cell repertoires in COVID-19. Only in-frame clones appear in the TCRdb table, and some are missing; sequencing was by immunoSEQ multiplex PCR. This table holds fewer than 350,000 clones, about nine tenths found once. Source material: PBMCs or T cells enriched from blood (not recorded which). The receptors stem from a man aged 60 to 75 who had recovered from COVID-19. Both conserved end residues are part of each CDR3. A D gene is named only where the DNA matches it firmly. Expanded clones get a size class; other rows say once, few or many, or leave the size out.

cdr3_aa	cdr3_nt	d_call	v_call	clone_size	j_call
CASSLVPQGAPETQYF	TGTGCCAGCAGCTTAGTCCCGCAGGGGGCGCCTGAGACCCAGTACTTC	TRBD1	TRBV7-3	.	TRBJ2-5
CASGTGRSYTF	TGTGCCAGCGGGACAGGGAGAAGCTACACCTTC	TRBD1	TRBV6-5	.	TRBJ1-2
CASSLVFSGYEQYF	TGTGCCAGCAGCTTAGTGTTTAGCGGGTACGAGCAGTACTTC	TRBD2	TRBV7-2	once	TRBJ2-7
CASSVGTTTDTQYF	TGTGCCAGCAGCGTAGGGACTACTACAGATACGCAGTATTTT	.	TRBV9	.	TRBJ2-3
CASSQGRGAGYTF	TGTGCCAGCAGCCAAGGGAGGGGCGCAGGCTACACCTTC	.	TRBV3-1/TRBV3-2	.	TRBJ1-2
CATSDSLAVPSYNEQFF	TGTGCCACCAGTGACTCCCTAGCGGTACCGAGCTACAATGAGCAGTTCTTC	TRBD2	TRBV24-1	.	TRBJ2-1
CASSFPLTGYNTDTQYF	TGCGCCAGCAGCTTCCCTTTGACAGGGTACAACACAGATACGCAGTATTTT	TRBD1	TRBV5-1	.	TRBJ2-3
CASSSPGQGTDTQYF	TGTGCCAGCAGTTCCCCGGGACAGGGCACAGATACGCAGTATTTT	TRBD1	TRBV28	.	TRBJ2-3
CASSLISGRANEQFF	TGTGCCAGCAGCTTAATTAGCGGGAGGGCCAATGAGCAGTTCTTC	TRBD2	TRBV7-3	.	TRBJ2-1
CASSLSSGTEGEQYF	TGTGCCAGCAGCTTATCTAGCGGGACGGAGGGAGAGCAGTACTTC	TRBD2	TRBV7-9	.	TRBJ2-7
CASSKTSGRALSFVEQYF	TGTGCCAGCAGCAAGACTAGCGGGAGGGCCTTAAGTTTTGTCGAGCAGTACTTC	TRBD2	TRBV7-9	.	TRBJ2-7
CASRNWGRGNEQFF	TGTGCCAGCAGGAATTGGGGGAGGGGCAATGAGCAGTTCTTC	TRBD2	TRBV6-5	.	TRBJ2-1
CASSRQTYEKLFF	TGTGCCAGCAGCCGACAAACATATGAAAAACTGTTTTTT	.	TRBV14	once	TRBJ1-4
CASSVEQGEGSLHF	TGTGCCAGCAGCGTAGAACAGGGGGAAGGGTCCCTCCACTTT	TRBD1	TRBV9	.	TRBJ1-6
CASSQQEGSTYEQYF	TGTGCCAGCAGCCAACAAGAGGGCTCTACCTACGAGCAGTACTTC	.	TRBV3-1/TRBV3-2	many	TRBJ2-7
CASVQDGVTEAFF	TGTGCCAGCGTCCAGGACGGGGTGACTGAAGCTTTCTTT	.	TRBV28	.	TRBJ1-1
CASSPGTGVGYTF	TGTGCCAGCAGTCCCGGGACAGGGGTTGGCTACACCTTC	TRBD1	TRBV27	.	TRBJ1-2
CASKGGNQPQHF	TGTGCCAGTAAGGGGGGCAATCAGCCCCAGCATTTT	.	TRBV19	.	TRBJ1-5
CASSLGDGRGNEKLFF	TGCGCCAGCAGCTTGGGGGACGGCAGGGGTAATGAAAAACTGTTTTTT	.	TRBV5-1	.	TRBJ1-4
CAIRDSSYNEQFF	TGTGCCATCAGGGACAGCTCCTACAATGAGCAGTTCTTC	.	TRBV10-3	.	TRBJ2-1
CASSLWAGEQYF	TGTGCCAGCAGCTTGTGGGCGGGCGAGCAGTACTTC	.	TRBV5-8	.	TRBJ2-7
CASRIAGGTETQYF	TGTGCCAGCAGGATAGCGGGAGGGACGGAGACCCAGTACTTC	TRBD2	TRBV6-4	.	TRBJ2-5
CASSPFGADTQYF	TGTGCCAGCAGCCCGTTCGGGGCAGATACGCAGTATTTT	.	TRBV7-2	.	TRBJ2-3
CASSAQGFGGYTF	TGTGCCAGCAGTGCTCAGGGATTCGGTGGCTACACCTTC	.	TRBV27	few	TRBJ1-2
CASSPHGNTGELFF	TGTGCCAGCAGCCCCCACGGGAACACCGGGGAGCTGTTTTTT	.	TRBV5-4	.	TRBJ2-2
CASSPSWGETQYF	TGTGCCAGCAGCCCCAGCTGGGGCGAGACCCAGTACTTC	.	TRBV7-9	.	TRBJ2-5
CASSLGQGFHTGELFF	TGTGCCAGCAGCTTAGGACAGGGTTTCCACACCGGGGAGCTGTTTTTT	TRBD1	TRBV7-9	.	TRBJ2-2
CASSVGGQGGTEAFF	TGTGCCAGCAGCGTAGGTGGACAGGGGGGCACTGAAGCTTTCTTT	TRBD1	TRBV9	.	TRBJ1-1
CASKAGPNEQFF	TGTGCCAGCAAGGCGGGACCTAATGAGCAGTTCTTC	.	TRBV6-5	.	TRBJ2-1
CASSIVLTSGRTGELFF	TGTGCCAGTAGTATAGTCTTGACTAGCGGGAGAACCGGGGAGCTGTTTTTT	TRBD2	TRBV19	few	TRBJ2-2
CASSLVLAPYNEQFF	TGTGCCAGCAGTTTAGTACTAGCGCCCTACAATGAGCAGTTCTTC	TRBD2	TRBV27	.	TRBJ2-1
CASFDGTGPSYGYTF	TGTGCCAGCTTTGACGGGACAGGGCCTTCTTATGGCTACACCTTC	TRBD1	TRBV28	.	TRBJ1-2
CASSPWGGGGYEQYF	TGTGCCAGCAGCCCCTGGGGGGGTGGGGGCTACGAGCAGTACTTC	TRBD2	TRBV6-5	.	TRBJ2-7
CASKLGGRTTGELFF	TGTGCCAGCAAACTAGGCGGCCGGACGACCGGGGAGCTGTTTTTT	.	TRBV14	.	TRBJ2-2
CAWSLTGTGNEKLFF	TGTGCCTGGAGTTTAACCGGGACAGGGAATGAAAAACTGTTTTTT	TRBD1	TRBV30	.	TRBJ1-4
CASSDSAGNQPQHF	TGTGCCAGCAGTGACTCGGCCGGGAATCAGCCCCAGCATTTT	.	TRBV6-4	few	TRBJ1-5
CASTTRLARAGELFF	TGTGCCAGCACGACTAGGCTAGCTAGGGCCGGGGAGCTGTTTTTT	.	TRBV7-2	.	TRBJ2-2
CASSLGWGALSEAFF	TGCGCCAGCAGCTTGGGATGGGGCGCTTTGTCTGAAGCTTTCTTT	.	TRBV5-1	.	TRBJ1-1
CASSPYRDRGYEQYF	TGCGCCAGCAGCCCATACCGGGACAGGGGCTACGAGCAGTACTTC	TRBD1	TRBV4-1	.	TRBJ2-7
CASSLIPGDNQPQHF	TGCGCCAGCAGCTTAATCCCAGGGGACAATCAGCCCCAGCATTTT	.	TRBV5-1	.	TRBJ1-5
CASSLKVSETGELFF	TGTGCCAGCAGCTTAAAAGTATCGGAGACCGGGGAGCTGTTTTTT	.	TRBV7-3	.	TRBJ2-2
CASSLPRQYYGYTF	TGTGCCAGCAGTTTACCCAGGCAGTACTATGGCTACACCTTC	.	TRBV28	.	TRBJ1-2
CASNPRLAGGQETQYF	TGTGCCAGCAACCCGCGACTAGCGGGAGGTCAAGAGACCCAGTACTTC	TRBD2	TRBV5-6	.	TRBJ2-5
CASSSGLAINEQFF	TGTGCCAGCAGCTCGGGACTAGCGATCAATGAGCAGTTCTTC	TRBD2	TRBV5-6	.	TRBJ2-1
CASSELDRGLYNEQFF	TGTGCCAGCAGCGAACTCGACAGGGGGCTCTACAATGAGCAGTTCTTC	TRBD1	TRBV6-1	once	TRBJ2-1
CASEGVAKNIQYF	TGTGCCAGCGAGGGGGTAGCCAAAAACATTCAGTACTTC	.	TRBV28	.	TRBJ2-4
CASSPQDTQYF	TGTGCCAGCTCACCCCAGGATACGCAGTATTTT	.	TRBV18	.	TRBJ2-3
CASSLSDRYEQYF	TGTGCCAGCAGTTTATCGGACAGGTACGAGCAGTACTTC	TRBD1	TRBV6-2/TRBV6-3	.	TRBJ2-7
CATSDLQGYEQYF	TGTGCCACCAGTGATTTGCAGGGCTACGAGCAGTACTTC	.	TRBV24-1	.	TRBJ2-7
CASSYSGGANTEAFF	TGTGCCAGCAGTTACTCAGGGGGAGCGAACACTGAAGCTTTCTTT	.	TRBV6-5	.	TRBJ1-1
CAWSVQPSRTGELFF	TGTGCCTGGAGTGTACAACCGTCCCGCACCGGGGAGCTGTTTTTT	.	TRBV30	.	TRBJ2-2
CASSYSRGRTDIQYF	TGTGCCAGCAGTTACTCAAGGGGCAGGACGGACATTCAGTACTTC	.	TRBV6-5	.	TRBJ2-4
CAISAGGPLYEQYF	TGTGCCATCAGTGCAGGGGGACCTCTCTACGAGCAGTACTTC	TRBD1	TRBV10-3	.	TRBJ2-7
CASSLDRGSEQYF	TGTGCCAGCTCACTCGACAGGGGAAGCGAGCAGTACTTC	TRBD1	TRBV18	once	TRBJ2-7
CASSPRPTPGDTEAFF	TGTGCCAGTAGTCCTCGACCCACCCCGGGGGACACTGAAGCTTTCTTT	.	TRBV19	.	TRBJ1-1